A single sample gave rise to the 29 T cell receptor beta chains below, sequenced in a study of T cells after yellow fever vaccination. Using its own MiXCR run on the 5' RACE reads, TCRdb lists one record per CDR3 protein. The table shows 150,000 to 200,000 distinct CDR3 sequences, with 11% occurring only once. Sequenced here: CD8+ T cells sorted from PBMCs, sampled 15 days after the yellow fever booster vaccination. Receptors originate from a man aged 18 to 30 who received the YFV17D yellow fever vaccine.

V usage is TRBV6-5 and J usage is TRBJ2-1; TRBD2 matches 13 bases. Germline V lookup: CDR1 MNHEY, CDR2 SVGAGI. The V gene end was trimmed by 0 bases and the J gene end by 5 bases; junction bases not matched to a gene: 1. The CDR3 runs 16 residues. This CDR3 reads CASSYSGLAGNNEQFF. Here the CDR3 DNA reads TGTGCCAGCAGTTACTCGGGACTAGCGGGGAACAATGAGCAGTTCTTC.

The V and J genes are TRBV2 and TRBJ1-1; no firm D call. Trimming took off 3 bases at V and 5 bases at J, with 10 bases between the two ends. CDR1 SNHLY and CDR2 FYNNEI come from the germline V gene. The CDR3 sequence is 13 residues long. The CDR3 loop is CASSDGRVTEAFF. CDR3 DNA: TGTGCCAGCAGTGATGGAAGGGTGACTGAAGCTTTCTTT.

In its sample, this clonotype was seen a few times. V is TRBV11-3 and J is TRBJ1-5; 10 nucleotides agree with TRBD1. The CDR3 totals 17 residues. The junction had 7 bases not matched to a gene; V was cut back by 5 bases and J by 0 bases. The V gene's germline CDR1 is SGHNT and CDR2 YENEEA. CDR3 DNA: TGTGCCAGCAGCGGGGACAGGGGCCTCTATAGCAATCAGCCCCAGCATTTT. Encoded protein: CASSGDRGLYSNQPQHF. The entire variable domain, with the rest obtained from reference TRBV11-3 and TRBJ1-5, is as follows: EAGVVQSPRYKIIEKKQPVAFWCNPISGHNTLYWYLQNLGQGPELLIRYENEEAVDDSQLPKDRFSAERLKGVDSTLKIQPAELGDSAVYLCASSGDRGLYSNQPQHFGDGTRLSIL.

This clonotype was counted once. The chain couples TRBV7-3 to TRBJ1-2; D uncertain. The CDR3 length is 15 residues. The germline V and J ends were trimmed by 2 bases and 6 bases, with 16 bases remaining between them. CDR1 SGHTA and CDR2 FQGTGA come from the germline V gene. The CDR3 DNA is TGTGCCAGCAGCTTACAGCCCTCGGCTATGGATGGCTACACCTTC. This codes for CASSLQPSAMDGYTF.

This clonotype was detected a few times. The chain is built from TRBV27 and TRBJ2-3; D is tentatively TRBD1 or TRBD2 (7 bases each). Trimming left V 2 bases short and J 14 bases short, with 14 bases between. The CDR3 spans 12 residues. From germline, CDR1 is MNHEY and CDR2 SMNVEV (reference sequence). The CDR3 here is CASSLPGGVAYF. The CDR3 DNA reads as TGTGCCAGCAGTTTACCAGGGGGGGTAGCGTATTTT.

In its sample, this clonotype was seen a few times. The rearrangement joins TRBV6-6 to TRBJ1-1; D uncertain. Germline V CDR1 and CDR2: MNHNY, SVGAGI (reference sequence). V was pared by 8 bases and J by 3 bases, with 13 bases between. This CDR3 is 13 amino acids long. Written as DNA, the CDR3 is TGTGCCAGCGGAGGGAACAGCTACACTGAAGCTTTCTTT. Translating gives CASGGNSYTEAFF.

This clonotype was counted between two and nine times. The rearrangement uses TRBV6-1 and TRBJ1-2, with 9 bases identical to TRBD1. This CDR3 has 17 amino acids. J lost 0 bases, V lost 1 base, and 6 bases had no gene match. CDR1 MNHNS and CDR2 SASEGT come from the germline V gene. The CDR3 coding sequence is TGTGCCAGCAGTGAAGGGACAGGGGCCGCCTCTAACTATGGCTACACCTTC. This codes for CASSEGTGAASNYGYTF.

The V and J genes are TRBV19 and TRBJ2-3, with 8 positions matching TRBD1. CDR1 is LNHDA and CDR2 is SQIVND in the germline V gene (reference sequence). Losses at the gene ends were 7 bases for V and 4 bases for J; bases not matched to a gene: 10. CDR3 size: 15 residues. For the CDR3, the DNA is TGTGCCAGTACGAAACCGGGACAGGTGTCAGATACGCAGTATTTT. It codes for CASTKPGQVSDTQYF.

A word on this clonotype: Possible read error: a much larger clone is one base away. The chain has TRBV29-1 and TRBJ2-5; D is unclear. Germline V gene sequence: CDR1 SQVTM, CDR2 ANQGSEA. The length of the CDR3 is 13 residues. Trimming stripped 3 bases from V and 1 base from J, with 9 bases between. CDR3 sequence: CSVEAGRQETQYF. CDR3 sequence (DNA): TGCAGCGTTGAGGCAGGACGCCAAGAGACCCAGTACTTC.

This clonotype showed up just a few times. The gene calls are TRBV6-1 and TRBJ1-1, with TRBD1 as a possible D gene (6 bases). V was clipped by 4 bases and J by 5 bases, with 20 bases between them. Germline V gives CDR1 MNHNS, CDR2 SASEGT. The CDR3 runs 16 residues. This chain's CDR3 is CASSVLGTGTRTEAFF. Here the CDR3 DNA reads TGTGCCAGCAGTGTTTTGGGGACGGGGACACGGACTGAAGCTTTCTTT.

J is TRBJ2-5 and V is TRBV12-3 or TRBV12-4, with a weak D call TRBD2 (6 bases). Trimming pared 6 bases from V and 3 bases from J, leaving 11 bases between. This CDR3 is 13 amino acids long. CDR3 in DNA: TGTGCCAGCAGGCCCCGACTAGAAGAGACCCAGTACTTC. This gives the protein CASRPRLEETQYF.

The chain uses TRBV7-9 and TRBJ1-2; no reliable D call. CDR3 length: 13 residues. Germline V CDR1 and CDR2: SEHNR, FQNEAQ (reference sequence). Trimming shortened V by 5 bases and J by 4 bases, and 11 bases separated the two germline ends. The CDR3 DNA is TGTGCCAGCAGCGGGATGGAGGTCTATGGCTACACCTTC. Its protein is CASSGMEVYGYTF.

The table lists this clonotype with a few counts. The chain uses TRBV7-9 and TRBJ1-1; tentative D call: TRBD1 (5 bases). CDR3 length equals 16 residues. Per germline, CDR1 SEHNR and CDR2 FQNEAQ (reference sequence). V was shortened by 0 bases and J by 10 bases, with 21 bases between the two germline ends. Written as DNA, the CDR3 is TGTGCCAGCAGCTTAGCAGGGGAAGGACCCCTAGTTAGAGCTTTCTTT. This translates into CASSLAGEGPLVRAFF.

This chain connects TRBV19 to TRBJ2-1; TRBD1 matches at 7 bases. Unmatched junction bases numbered 13, after V lost 3 bases and J lost 8 bases. Germline lookup yields CDR1 LNHDA and CDR2 SQIVND (reference sequence). This CDR3 is 16 amino acids long. The CDR3 DNA sequence: TGTGCCAGTAGTATTTCCCCCAGGGGGTATTTGGATGAGCAGTTCTTC. Translated, it gives CASSISPRGYLDEQFF.

The rearrangement uses TRBV29-1 and TRBJ1-2; D is perhaps TRBD1 (5 bases). The CDR3 is 12 amino acids. Per the germline V gene, CDR1 is SQVTM and CDR2 is ANQGSEA. The ends were cut back, 2 bases at V and 7 bases at J, with 11 bases in the middle. CDR3 sequence (DNA): TGCAGCGTTGAACCCAGGGATGCTGGCTACACCTTC. This codes for CSVEPRDAGYTF.

This clonotype was seen only once. The rearrangement links TRBV14 to TRBJ2-7, with 11 bases that match TRBD2. Germline V gene lookup returns CDR1 SGHDN and CDR2 FVKESK. V dropped 1 base and J dropped 3; count of bases not matched to a gene: 8. CDR3 length: 17 residues. The DNA of the CDR3 is TGTGCCAGCAGCCAAGGACAACGACTAGCGGGGCTCTACGAGCAGTACTTC. Its translation is CASSQGQRLAGLYEQYF.

This clonotype was picked up many times. The rearrangement links TRBV29-1 to TRBJ1-2; TRBD1 matches 7 bases. The germline V gene encodes CDR1 SQVTM and CDR2 ANQGSEA. CDR3 size: 13 residues. The J segment lost 7 bases and the V segment lost 4 bases, leaving 9 bases of the junction unmatched. For the CDR3, the DNA is TGCAGCGTTGGATGGGACAGTTTTTCTGGCTACACCTTC. Protein product: CSVGWDSFSGYTF.

This clonotype has just a few counts. The gene calls are TRBV20-1 and TRBJ2-1, with TRBD2 matching over 14 bases. The length of the CDR3 is 16 residues. The J segment lost 4 bases and the V segment lost 5 bases, leaving 7 bases of the junction unmatched. The germline gives CDR1 DFQATT, CDR2 SNEGSKA (reference sequence). DNA for the CDR3: TGCAGTGCTCTCGGGACTAGCGGGGGAGGATACAATGAGCAGTTCTTC. Protein: CSALGTSGGGYNEQFF.

A few counts support this clonotype. The J gene is TRBJ2-3, the V gene TRBV7-9, with D unresolved. Trimming removed 1 base from V and 2 bases from J, with 7 bases in between. The V gene's germline CDR1 is SEHNR and CDR2 FQNEAQ (reference sequence). This CDR3 is built from 14 residues. CDR3 in DNA: TGTGCCAGCAGCTTAGTGCAGCCCACAGATACGCAGTATTTT. Translated: CASSLVQPTDTQYF.

This clonotype was found a few times. The rearrangement uses TRBV4-1 and TRBJ1-5; 7 nucleotides match TRBD1. The CDR3 spans 15 residues. Germline V CDR1 and CDR2: MGHRA, YSYEKL. Losses at the gene ends were 2 bases for V and 6 bases for J; bases not matched to a gene: 7. Here the CDR3 reads CASSQSGGRGQPQHF. The CDR3 coding sequence is TGCGCCAGCAGCCAATCAGGGGGAAGGGGTCAGCCCCAGCATTTT.

This clonotype appeared a few times. J is TRBJ2-3 and V is TRBV4-1; maybe TRBD1 (5 bases). The CDR3 contains 14 residues. Germline V lookup: CDR1 MGHRA, CDR2 YSYEKL. Trimming cost V 2 bases and J 0 bases, with 6 bases left between them. The CDR3 spells CASSQRTSTDTQYF. CDR3 DNA: TGCGCCAGCAGCCAACGGACAAGCACAGATACGCAGTATTTT.

The chain is built from TRBV7-9 and TRBJ2-2; maybe TRBD2 (5 bases). V shed 5 bases and J shed 2 bases, with 15 bases lying between them. CDR1 and CDR2 from the germline V gene are SEHNR and FQNEAQ (reference sequence). The CDR3 extends over 16 amino acids. DNA of the CDR3: TGTGCCAGCAGCGGGAGCCCAGAATACAACACCGGGGAGCTGTTTTTT. Protein sequence: CASSGSPEYNTGELFF.

The rearrangement uses TRBV20-1 and TRBJ1-1; the D is unclear. The CDR3 has 13 amino acids. Germline lookup yields CDR1 DFQATT and CDR2 SNEGSKA (reference sequence). With 0 bases removed from V and 4 bases from J, the gap between germline ends came to 9 bases. The CDR3 DNA sequence: TGCAGTGCTAGAGATCGGCGTGGCACTGAAGCTTTCTTT. It encodes CSARDRRGTEAFF.

This clonotype showed up just a few times. The J gene is TRBJ1-2, the V gene TRBV6-5; 7 bases fit TRBD1. The CDR3 loop spans 14 amino acids. With 2 bases clipped from V and 7 bases from J, the junction kept 7 bases outside the gene matches. In germline, CDR1 is MNHEY, CDR2 SVGAGI. The CDR3 region has the DNA TGTGCCAGCAGTTACGCCGGGACAGCGGCTGGCTACACCTTC. This encodes CASSYAGTAAGYTF.

The table lists this clonotype with a few counts. V and J are TRBV19 and TRBJ2-1, with a weak D call TRBD1 (6 bases). CDR3 length: 13 residues. Germline V gene data show CDR1 as LNHDA and CDR2 as SQIVND (reference sequence). The V end lost 4 bases, the J end lost 7 bases, and 11 bases lay between the germline ends. The CDR3 DNA is TGTGCCAGTAGTAAAGGTCAGGGGAATGAGCAGTTCTTC. Amino acid sequence: CASSKGQGNEQFF.

This clonotype has a handful of counts. The V and J genes are TRBV6-5 and TRBJ1-5; the match to TRBD1 covers 8 bases. The germline CDR1 and CDR2 sequences are MNHEY and SVGAGI. This CDR3 has 15 amino acids. Trimming took 7 bases from V and 4 from J; bases not matched to a gene: 9. The CDR3 DNA sequence: TGTGCCAGCAAATCGGACAGGGAAGGGAATCAGCCCCAGCATTTT. Its protein product is CASKSDREGNQPQHF.

There are a few counts of this clonotype. The genes are TRBV4-3 and TRBJ2-7; D not resolved. The CDR3 is 11 amino acids. In germline, CDR1 is LGHNA, CDR2 YSLEER. The CDR3 here is CASSKPGLPNV. CDR3 sequence (DNA): TGCGCCAGCAGCAAACCGGGCCTACCAAACGTC.

V is TRBV20-1 and J is TRBJ2-7; 7 bases align to TRBD2. The germline gives CDR1 DFQATT, CDR2 SNEGSKA (reference sequence). The ends lost 3 bases at V and 2 bases at J; junction bases unmatched: 10. The CDR3 is 15 residues long. CDR3 residues: CSARAAPGGAYEQYV. CDR3 nucleotide sequence: TGCAGTGCTAGGGCTGCCCCGGGAGGTGCCTACGAGCAGTACGTC.

The table lists this clonotype with a few counts. This chain connects TRBV5-1 to TRBJ2-2; 8 bases are shared with TRBD1. This CDR3 contains 15 residues. The germline CDR1 and CDR2 sequences are SGHRS and YFSETQ. Trimming removed 7 bases from V and 7 bases from J; junction bases left unmatched: 12. CDR3 residues: CASSEDRELVGELFF. The CDR3 DNA reads as TGCGCCAGCTCAGAGGACAGGGAATTGGTCGGGGAGCTGTTTTTT.